Presented here are 17 T cell receptor beta chains from one specimen sequenced in a study of Ad26.COV2.S vaccination and SARS-CoV-2 variants. Data came from immunoSEQ multiplex PCR; TCRdb stores just in-frame clones and leaves some out. The sample lists about 380,000 clones; 83% were seen once. Treatment specified: 15 to 20 received Ad26.COV2.S at low or high dose, single or two shots; several received placebo; per-sample allocation not given. The study sampled participants on day 63 after the first vaccine or placebo injection. The source was peripheral blood, collected in a trial of Ad26.COV2.S vaccine versus placebo. All receptors come from a person between 18 and 59 years old who received the Ad26.COV2.S COVID-19 vaccine or a placebo.

The V and J genes are TRBV7-2 and TRBJ2-3; D is unresolved. V lost 1 base and J lost 6, with 11 bases in between. The CDR3 has 14 residues. CDR1 is SGHTA, CDR2 FQGNSA, per germline. In DNA form, the CDR3 reads TGTGCCAGCAGCTTAGAAGCAGGTTTGGATACGCAGTATTTT. Translating gives CASSLEAGLDTQYF.

The chain combines TRBV12-2 with TRBJ1-2; the table names TRBD1, a call not compared with the DNA. TRBV12-2 has pseudogene status. This CDR3 spans 17 amino acids. The CDR3 loop reads CASRLEERQGDGDGYTF. The CDR3 DNA sequence: TGTGCAAGTCGCTTAGAAGAGAGACAGGGAGACGGAGACGGCTACACCTTC.

This chain connects TRBV7-9 to TRBJ1-2; 9 bases fit TRBD1. The CDR3 runs 14 residues. V dropped 3 bases and J dropped 4; count of bases not matched to a gene: 3. The germline CDR1 and CDR2 sequences are SEHNR and FQNEAQ (reference sequence). CDR3 loop: CASSLGQGGYGYTF. CDR3 DNA sequence: TGTGCCAGCAGCTTGGGACAGGGAGGCTATGGCTACACCTTC.

As DNA, the CDR3 is TGCGCCAGCAGTGATAACACTGAAGCTTTCTTT. Translating it yields CASSDNTEAFF. This chain links TRBV10-1 with TRBJ1-1; D is uncertain. V was clipped by 3 bases and J by 2 bases, with 1 base between them. Germline values: CDR1 WNHNN, CDR2 SYGVQD (reference sequence). This CDR3 has 11 amino acids.

This clone was found once. The V and J genes are TRBV24-1 and TRBJ2-7; D gene ambiguous. The CDR3 spans 12 residues. Deletions cut 5 bases from V and 3 bases from J, with 7 bases between. Germline V gene lookup returns CDR1 KGHDR and CDR2 SFDVKD. The CDR3 spells CATSVPVYEQYF. CDR3 bases: TGTGCCACCAGTGTCCCAGTCTACGAGCAGTACTTC.

This clone showed up just a few times. The rearrangement joins TRBV5-6 to TRBJ2-7, with D perhaps TRBD2 (5 bases). The CDR3 is 16 amino acids. The germline V and J ends were trimmed by 3 bases and 2 bases, with 18 bases remaining between them. Per germline, CDR1 SGHDT and CDR2 YYEEEE. CDR3 coding DNA: TGTGCCAGCAGCTCACAAGGAGGCGTTTTTACCTACGAGCAGTACTTC. It translates to CASSSQGGVFTYEQYF.

The genes are TRBV3-1 (or the pseudogene TRBV3-2) and TRBJ2-3; TRBD2 aligns across 7 bases. CDR1 and CDR2 from the germline V gene are LGHDT and YNNKEL (reference sequence). The CDR3 is made up of 13 amino acids. J gave up 6 bases and V 4 bases, and 4 bases lay outside the gene matches. CDR3 residues: CASSLGRGDTQYF. In nucleotides, the CDR3 is TGTGCCAGCAGCCTAGGGAGGGGTGATACGCAGTATTTT.

In its sample, this clone was seen once. CDR3 protein: CASSLAGQTNEKLFF. DNA for the CDR3: TGTGCCAGCAGCTTGGCGGGACAGACTAATGAAAAACTGTTTTTT. J is TRBJ1-4 and V is TRBV5-4, with 7 bases identical to TRBD1. CDR1 SGHNT and CDR2 YYREEE come from the germline V gene (reference sequence). J lost 2 bases, V lost 0 bases, and 1 base had no gene match. The CDR3 covers 15 residues.

V is TRBV18 and J is TRBJ1-1; a weak D match, TRBD1 (6 bases). Germline V CDR1 and CDR2: KGHSH, LQKENI. V was shortened by 1 base and J by 3 bases, with 12 bases between the two germline ends. The CDR3 has 15 residues. CDR3 DNA: TGTGCCAGCTCACCACTACAGGGAGTGGACACTGAAGCTTTCTTT. Translating gives CASSPLQGVDTEAFF.

The chain joins TRBV24-1 to TRBJ1-1, with D unresolved. Germline V gene lookup returns CDR1 KGHDR and CDR2 SFDVKD. Trimming shortened V by 9 bases and J by 2 bases, and 18 bases separated the two germline ends. The CDR3 has 15 residues. Written as DNA, the CDR3 is TGTGCCACCGGACGAAGAACGGCAGTCAACACTGAAGCTTTCTTT. Protein: CATGRRTAVNTEAFF.

This clone was counted only a few times. The V and J genes are TRBV12-5 and TRBJ1-3; D may be TRBD1 (6 bases). The CDR3 is 16 amino acids. V lost 2 bases and J 9 bases, leaving 20 bases between the germline ends. CDR1 LGHNT and CDR2 FRNRAP come from the germline V gene. The CDR3 sequence is CASGLYPTIQGSTIYF. CDR3 bases: TGTGCTAGTGGTTTGTACCCCACTATTCAGGGGTCCACCATATATTTT. Using reference TRBV12-5 and TRBJ1-3 for the parts outside the CDR3, the full variable domain is DARVTQTPRHKVTEMGQEVTMRCQPILGHNTVFWYRQTMMQGLELLAYFRNRAPLDDSGMPKDRFSAEMPDATLATLKIQPSEPRDSAVYFCASGLYPTIQGSTIYFGEGSWLTVV.

V usage is TRBV30 and J usage is TRBJ1-1; D not certain. The germline gives CDR1 GTSNPN, CDR2 SVGIG (reference sequence). The CDR3 totals 11 residues. V was trimmed by 1 base and J by 6 bases, leaving 6 bases between them. In DNA, the CDR3 is TGTGCCTGGAGTGGCGGACCTGAAGCTTTCTTT. Translation: CAWSGGPEAFF.

The chain couples TRBV3-1 (or the pseudogene TRBV3-2) to TRBJ2-2; D is uncertain. V was trimmed by 0 bases and J by 1 base, leaving 6 bases between them. This CDR3 spans 15 amino acids. Per the germline V gene, CDR1 is LGHDT and CDR2 is YNNKEL (reference sequence). CDR3 in amino acids: CASSQDFGNTGELFF. The CDR3 DNA sequence: TGTGCCAGCAGCCAAGACTTTGGGAACACCGGGGAGCTGTTTTTT.

The chain recombines TRBV2 with TRBJ2-1; 7 bases align to TRBD2. J lost 10 bases, V lost 3 bases, and 6 bases had no gene match. CDR3 length: 13 residues. Germline V gene data show CDR1 as SNHLY and CDR2 as FYNNEI. The CDR3 DNA is TGTGCCAGCAGTGACGCCGCGGGAGCCGAGCAGTTCTTC. Translated, it gives CASSDAAGAEQFF.

V is TRBV29-1 and J is TRBJ2-3; perhaps TRBD2 as D (5 bases). CDR1 is SQVTM, CDR2 ANQGSEA, per germline. The CDR3 is 14 amino acids. Trimming pared 2 bases from V and 6 bases from J, leaving 15 bases between. For the CDR3, the DNA is TGCAGCGTTGAATTCTCCCGGGGAGTGGATACGCAGTATTTT. Its translation: CSVEFSRGVDTQYF.

This clone showed up just a few times. Other DNA sequences in the sample encode the same CDR3. The V call is TRBV4-1, the J call TRBJ1-1; D is unresolved. CDR3 size: 11 residues. The V end lost 3 bases, the J end lost 1 base, and 0 bases lay between the germline ends. The V gene's germline CDR1 is MGHRA and CDR2 YSYEKL. The chain's CDR3 is CASSQNTEAFF. CDR3 DNA: TGCGCCAGCAGCCAGAACACTGAAGCTTTCTTT.

The chain joins TRBV9 to TRBJ2-1, with 10 bases fitting TRBD2. Germline V gene lookup returns CDR1 SGDLS and CDR2 YYNGEE. Trimming at V came to 2 bases and at J to 10 bases, leaving 12 bases not matched to a gene. The CDR3 totals 16 residues. The CDR3 spells CASSVLRLAGINEQFF. The CDR3 DNA reads as TGTGCCAGCAGCGTCCTTCGACTAGCGGGTATAAACGAGCAGTTCTTC.